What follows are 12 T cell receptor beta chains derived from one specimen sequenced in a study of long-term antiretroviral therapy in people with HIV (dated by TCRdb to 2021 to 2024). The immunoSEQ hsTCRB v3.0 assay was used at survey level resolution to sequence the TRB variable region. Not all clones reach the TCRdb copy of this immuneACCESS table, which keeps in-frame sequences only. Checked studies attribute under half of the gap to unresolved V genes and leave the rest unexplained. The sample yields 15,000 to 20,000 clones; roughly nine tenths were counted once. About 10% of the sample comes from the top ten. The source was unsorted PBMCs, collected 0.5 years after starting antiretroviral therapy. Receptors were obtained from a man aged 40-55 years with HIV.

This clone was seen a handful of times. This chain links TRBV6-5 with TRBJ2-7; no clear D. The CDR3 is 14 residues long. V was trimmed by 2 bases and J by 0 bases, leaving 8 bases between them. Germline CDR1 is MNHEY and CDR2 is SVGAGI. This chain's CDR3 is CASSYTPSSYEQYF. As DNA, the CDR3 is TGTGCCAGCAGTTACACCCCAAGCTCCTACGAGCAGTACTTC.

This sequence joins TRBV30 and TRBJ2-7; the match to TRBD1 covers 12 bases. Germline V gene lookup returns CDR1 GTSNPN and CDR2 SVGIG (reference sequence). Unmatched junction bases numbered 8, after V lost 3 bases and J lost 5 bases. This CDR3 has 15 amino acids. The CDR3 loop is CAWSAGQGALDEQYF. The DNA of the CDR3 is TGTGCCTGGAGCGCGGGACAGGGGGCGCTTGACGAGCAGTACTTC.

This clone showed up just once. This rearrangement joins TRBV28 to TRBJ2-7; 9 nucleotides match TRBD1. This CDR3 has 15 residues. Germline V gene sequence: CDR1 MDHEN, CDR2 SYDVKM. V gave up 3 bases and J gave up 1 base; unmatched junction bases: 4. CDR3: CASSFTGGPSYEQYF. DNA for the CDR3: TGTGCCAGCAGTTTTACAGGGGGCCCGTCCTACGAGCAGTACTTC.

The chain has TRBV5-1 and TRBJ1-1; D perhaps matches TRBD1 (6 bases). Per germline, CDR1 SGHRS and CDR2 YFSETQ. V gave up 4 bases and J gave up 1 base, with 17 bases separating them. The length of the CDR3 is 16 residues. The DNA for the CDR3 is TGCGCCAGCAGCGACCGATTCGGGACAAAGAACACTGAAGCTTTCTTT. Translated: CASSDRFGTKNTEAFF. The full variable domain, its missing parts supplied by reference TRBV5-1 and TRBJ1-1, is KAGVTQTPRYLIKTRGQQVTLSCSPISGHRSVSWYQQTPGQGLQFLFEYFSETQRNKGNFPGRFSGRQFSNSRSEMNVSTLELGDSALYLCASSDRFGTKNTEAFFGQGTRLTVV.

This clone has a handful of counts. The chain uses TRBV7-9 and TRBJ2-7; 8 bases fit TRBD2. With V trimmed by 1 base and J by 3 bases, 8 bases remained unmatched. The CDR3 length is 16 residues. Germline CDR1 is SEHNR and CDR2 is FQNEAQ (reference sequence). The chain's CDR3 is CASSLEHGRADYEQYF. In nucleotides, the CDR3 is TGTGCCAGCAGCTTAGAACACGGGAGGGCCGACTACGAGCAGTACTTC.

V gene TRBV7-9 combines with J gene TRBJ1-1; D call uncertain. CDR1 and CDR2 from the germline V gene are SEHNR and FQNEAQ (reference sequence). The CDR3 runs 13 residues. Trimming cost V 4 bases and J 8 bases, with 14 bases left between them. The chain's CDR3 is CASSSQLEGEAFF. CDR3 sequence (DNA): TGTGCCAGCAGCTCCCAACTAGAAGGGGAAGCTTTCTTT.

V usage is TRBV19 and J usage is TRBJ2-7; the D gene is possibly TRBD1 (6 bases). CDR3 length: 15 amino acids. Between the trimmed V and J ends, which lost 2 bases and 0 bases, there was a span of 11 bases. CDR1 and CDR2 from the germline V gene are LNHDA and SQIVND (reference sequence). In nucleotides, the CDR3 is TGTGCCAGTAGTATAAACCGGGACAACTCCTACGAGCAGTACTTC. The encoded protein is CASSINRDNSYEQYF.

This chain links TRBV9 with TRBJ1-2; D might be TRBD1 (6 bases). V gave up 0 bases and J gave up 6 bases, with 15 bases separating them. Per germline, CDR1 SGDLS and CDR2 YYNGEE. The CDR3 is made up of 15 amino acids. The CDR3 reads CASSVETGLGDGYTF. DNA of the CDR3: TGTGCCAGCAGCGTAGAAACAGGGTTAGGAGATGGCTACACCTTC.

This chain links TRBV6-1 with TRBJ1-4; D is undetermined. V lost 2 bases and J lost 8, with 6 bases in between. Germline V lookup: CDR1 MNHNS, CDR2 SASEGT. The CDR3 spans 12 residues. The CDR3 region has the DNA TGTGCCAGCAGTGAATTACGGGAAAAACTGTTTTTT. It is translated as CASSELREKLFF.

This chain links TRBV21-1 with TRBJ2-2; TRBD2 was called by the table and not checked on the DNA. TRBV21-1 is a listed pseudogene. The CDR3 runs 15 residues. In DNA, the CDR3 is TGTGCCAGCATTCAGACTGGCCAGAACACCGGGGAGCTGTTTTTT. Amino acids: CASIQTGQNTGELFF.

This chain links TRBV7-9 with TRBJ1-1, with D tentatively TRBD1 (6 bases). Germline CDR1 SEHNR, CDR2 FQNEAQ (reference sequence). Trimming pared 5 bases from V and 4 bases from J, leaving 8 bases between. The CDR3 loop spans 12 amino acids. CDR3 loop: CASSPGVTEAFF. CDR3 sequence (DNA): TGTGCCAGCAGCCCAGGGGTCACTGAAGCTTTCTTT.

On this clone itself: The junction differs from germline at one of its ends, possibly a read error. DNA of the CDR3: TGTGCTAGCAGCCGCACTAGCGGGAGAACAGATACGCAGTATTTT. This codes for CASSRTSGRTDTQYF. The V gene is TRBV7-7, the J gene TRBJ2-3, with TRBD2 identical over 11 bases. Germline CDR1 SSHAT, CDR2 FNYEAQ (reference sequence). This CDR3 comprises 15 residues.